Below are 20 T cell receptor beta chains sequenced from a single sample in a study of blood T cell repertoires in COVID-19. Libraries were prepared by immunoSEQ multiplex PCR; TCRdb keeps only in-frame clonotypes and omits some of them. The sample has roughly 200,000 clones; under 90% are singletons. The sequenced sample was peripheral blood. The receptors shown here come from a person aged 70 to 85 with COVID-19, enrolled during active disease.

This clone was observed once. Here the CDR3 reads CASGLLGAGPNEQFF. CDR3 sequence (DNA): TGTGCCAGCGGACTACTTGGGGCGGGGCCCAATGAGCAGTTCTTC. The chain is built from TRBV5-5 and TRBJ2-1; D is perhaps TRBD2 (6 bases). Germline V gene lookup returns CDR1 SGHKS and CDR2 YYEKEE (reference sequence). V was shortened by 7 bases and J by 6 bases, with 20 bases between the two germline ends. CDR3 size: 15 residues.

The J gene is TRBJ2-1, the V gene TRBV25-1, with a possible D match to TRBD2 (6 bases). Germline lookup yields CDR1 MGHDK and CDR2 SYGVNS. The V end was cut by 4 bases, the J end by 10 bases, with 8 bases between. CDR3 length: 11 residues. The CDR3 DNA reads TGTGCCAGCAGTGGAGGACTAGAGCAGTTCTTC. Protein sequence: CASSGGLEQFF.

The genes are TRBV18 and TRBJ1-1, with 10 bases lining up with TRBD1. The germline gives CDR1 KGHSH, CDR2 LQKENI. The CDR3 is 14 residues long. V was clipped by 4 bases and J by 3 bases; unmatched bases: 2. The CDR3 reads CASSRTGGDTEAFF. CDR3 sequence (DNA): TGTGCCAGCTCACGGACAGGGGGGGACACTGAAGCTTTCTTT.

This sequence joins TRBV29-1 and TRBJ1-5, with D possibly being TRBD1 (6 bases). Germline values: CDR1 SQVTM, CDR2 ANQGSEA. V was clipped by 3 bases and J by 7 bases, with 19 bases between them. CDR3 size: 15 residues. The CDR3 is CSVDHAGAGRQPQHF. The CDR3 nucleotides are TGCAGCGTTGACCATGCGGGGGCAGGGCGCCAGCCCCAGCATTTT.

The J gene is TRBJ2-1, the V gene TRBV5-6; 13 nucleotides match TRBD2. The CDR3 is made up of 13 amino acids. Germline assignment: CDR1 SGHDT and CDR2 YYEEEE. V shed 4 bases, J shed 11 bases, and the junction held 3 bases outside the gene matches. The CDR3 loop is CASSGGTSGKQFF. In DNA, the CDR3 is TGTGCCAGCAGCGGGGGGACTAGCGGGAAGCAGTTCTTC.

This clone came up once. V and J are TRBV7-3 and TRBJ2-7, with D perhaps matching TRBD2 (7 bases). Germline V gene data show CDR1 as SGHTA and CDR2 as FQGTGA. Trimming left V 1 base short and J 2 bases short, with 15 bases between. The CDR3 is 16 amino acids. The DNA for the CDR3 is TGTGCCAGCAGCTTAAATTCACACGGGGGGCCCTACGAGCAGTACTTC. This codes for CASSLNSHGGPYEQYF.

This clone appeared a single time. V gene TRBV4-3 combines with J gene TRBJ1-6; D gene unclear. CDR3 length: 17 residues. CDR1 and CDR2 from the germline V gene are LGHNA and YSLEER. V dropped 2 bases and J dropped 0 bases, with 11 bases sitting between them. The CDR3 DNA sequence: TGCGCCAGCAGCCAAATCTCGGCTAGCTCCTATAATTCACCCCTCCACTTT. Translated, it gives CASSQISASSYNSPLHF.

This chain links TRBV6-5 with TRBJ2-7, with 7 bases that match TRBD1. V lost 6 bases and J lost 3; bases outside the gene matches: 8. The CDR3 loop spans 14 amino acids. CDR1 and CDR2 (germline): MNHEY, SVGAGI. CDR3 DNA sequence: TGTGCCAGCAGCCCGTACCGGGACAGCTACGAGCAGTACTTC. Translating it yields CASSPYRDSYEQYF.

The J gene is TRBJ1-5, the V gene TRBV4-1, with D uncertain. Trimming removed 1 base from V and 0 bases from J, with 10 bases in between. The CDR3 is 16 amino acids. Germline V CDR1 and CDR2: MGHRA, YSYEKL. Here the CDR3 reads CASSQGGSYSNQPQHF. In DNA, the CDR3 is TGCGCCAGCAGCCAAGGCGGGAGCTATAGCAATCAGCCCCAGCATTTT.

The chain joins TRBV2 to TRBJ2-2, with 9 nucleotides matching TRBD1. This CDR3 is 17 amino acids long. Germline CDR1 and CDR2: SNHLY and FYNNEI. The ends lost 6 bases at V and 2 bases at J; junction bases unmatched: 10. CDR3 region: CASRGWDRVSNTGELFF. Written as DNA, the CDR3 is TGTGCCAGCAGGGGATGGGACAGGGTTTCAAACACCGGGGAGCTGTTTTTT.

The rearrangement uses TRBV5-8 and TRBJ1-6, with no clear D. The CDR3 runs 16 residues. Germline-derived CDR1 and CDR2 are SGHTS and YDEGEE. V lost 0 bases and J 4 bases, leaving 11 bases between the germline ends. CDR3 nucleotide sequence: TGTGCCAGCAGCTTGGGACACCGATATTATAATTCACCCCTCCACTTT. Translated, it gives CASSLGHRYYNSPLHF.

The rearrangement joins TRBV9 to TRBJ1-6; D might be TRBD1 (6 bases). The CDR3 runs 16 residues. The germline CDR1 and CDR2 sequences are SGDLS and YYNGEE. Trimming removed 0 bases at V and 9 bases at J, with 16 bases between. CDR3 region: CASSVEGTGLRSPLHF. In DNA form, the CDR3 reads TGTGCCAGCAGCGTAGAAGGTACAGGGCTTCGTTCACCCCTCCACTTT. Using reference TRBV9 and TRBJ1-6 for the parts outside the CDR3, the full variable domain is DSGVTQTPKHLITATGQRVTLRCSPRSGDLSVYWYQQSLDQGLQFLIQYYNGEERAKGNILERFSAQQFPDLHSELNLSSLELGDSALYFCASSVEGTGLRSPLHFGNGTRLTVT.

The genes are TRBV19 and TRBJ1-4, with TRBD1 as a possible D gene (5 bases). This CDR3 comprises 15 residues. Germline-derived CDR1 and CDR2 are LNHDA and SQIVND (reference sequence). V was clipped by 4 bases and J by 6 bases, with 15 bases between them. The CDR3 loop is CASSSRRGMDEKLFF. Here the CDR3 DNA reads TGTGCCAGTAGTAGCCGCCGGGGGATGGATGAAAAACTGTTTTTT.

The V gene is TRBV29-1, the J gene TRBJ2-2; weak D call: TRBD1 (5 bases). Per germline, CDR1 SQVTM and CDR2 ANQGSEA. The CDR3 is 13 residues long. The V gene lost 6 bases and the J gene lost 5 bases, with 13 bases spanning the gap. The DNA of the CDR3 is TGCAGCGTCGCCCGAGCAGGGACCGGGGAGCTGTTTTTT. Protein sequence: CSVARAGTGELFF.

V gene TRBV9 combines with J gene TRBJ1-5; 7 positions match TRBD1. CDR3 length: 15 amino acids. Trimming took 3 bases from V and 3 from J; bases not matched to a gene: 6. Germline values: CDR1 SGDLS, CDR2 YYNGEE. The CDR3 reads CASSAPGQVNQPQHF. CDR3 DNA sequence: TGTGCCAGCAGCGCCCCCGGACAGGTCAATCAGCCCCAGCATTTT.

The chain employs TRBV6-5 and TRBJ2-1; 11 bases align to TRBD2. Germline V gene data show CDR1 as MNHEY and CDR2 as SVGAGI. J lost 7 bases, V lost 11 bases, and 7 bases had no gene match. The CDR3 has 13 residues. CDR3 region: CAVRLAGRNEQFF. The CDR3 bases are TGTGCCGTCCGACTAGCGGGGAGAAATGAGCAGTTCTTC.

CDR3 protein: CASSLSGLAGGPSTDTQYF. The CDR3 DNA sequence: TGTGCCAGCAGCTTATCGGGACTAGCGGGAGGGCCTAGCACAGATACGCAGTATTTT. The chain employs TRBV7-3 and TRBJ2-3; TRBD2 agrees at 16 bases. With 2 bases clipped from V and 0 bases from J, the junction kept 5 bases outside the gene matches. Germline assignment: CDR1 SGHTA and CDR2 FQGTGA. CDR3 length equals 19 residues.

The J gene is TRBJ2-7, the V gene TRBV27; possible D gene TRBD1, 5 bases. Germline values: CDR1 MNHEY, CDR2 SMNVEV (reference sequence). The CDR3 sequence is 16 residues long. Trimming stripped 0 bases from V and 1 base from J, with 13 bases between. The CDR3 reads CASSLSGVGPSYEQYF. The CDR3, as DNA: TGTGCCAGCAGTTTATCAGGGGTGGGGCCTTCCTACGAGCAGTACTTC.

The CDR3 bases are TGTGCCTGGAGGGGTAGCGGGAAGTTTTCTGAGCAGTTCTTC. The encoded protein is CAWRGSGKFSEQFF. The gene calls are TRBV30 and TRBJ2-1; 8 bases match TRBD2. CDR3 length: 14 residues. The trim removed 3 bases at V and 9 bases at J, leaving 10 bases unmatched. Per the germline V gene, CDR1 is GTSNPN and CDR2 is SVGIG (reference sequence).

The chain couples TRBV12-2 to TRBJ1-4; no DNA check was done on the table's D call, TRBD1. TRBV12-2 is described as a pseudogene. The CDR3 runs 19 residues. The CDR3 protein is CASRLANGSWGLLNEKLFF. The CDR3 DNA reads as TGTGCAAGTCGCTTAGCGAACGGATCCTGGGGGCTTCTCAATGAAAAACTGTTTTTT.